The clone carrying this T cell receptor beta chain was detected only once. Its antigen is still unknown. Trimming took off 0 bases at V and 4 bases at J, with 14 bases between the two ends. There are 15 residues in the CDR3. Germline CDR1 SGDLS, CDR2 YYNGEE. This sample is drawn from a study of identifying expanded T cells in peripheral blood. Study results and caveats: Over two and four weeks, about 16 and 19 clones changed, versus roughly 1.1 between replicates.

Using immunoSEQ multiplex PCR, the repertoire was profiled, and TCRdb retains in-frame clones only, with some absent. The data show under 100,000 clones, roughly 89% seen once. Sequences were obtained from blood. This chain connects TRBV9 to TRBJ2-7; TRBD1 is a possible D gene (6 bases). The TCR originated in a person aged 18-70 years in good health. The CDR3 loop reads CASSVDAGVGYEQYF. The CDR3 DNA reads as TGTGCCAGCAGCGTAGACGCAGGGGTTGGGTACGAGCAGTACTTC.